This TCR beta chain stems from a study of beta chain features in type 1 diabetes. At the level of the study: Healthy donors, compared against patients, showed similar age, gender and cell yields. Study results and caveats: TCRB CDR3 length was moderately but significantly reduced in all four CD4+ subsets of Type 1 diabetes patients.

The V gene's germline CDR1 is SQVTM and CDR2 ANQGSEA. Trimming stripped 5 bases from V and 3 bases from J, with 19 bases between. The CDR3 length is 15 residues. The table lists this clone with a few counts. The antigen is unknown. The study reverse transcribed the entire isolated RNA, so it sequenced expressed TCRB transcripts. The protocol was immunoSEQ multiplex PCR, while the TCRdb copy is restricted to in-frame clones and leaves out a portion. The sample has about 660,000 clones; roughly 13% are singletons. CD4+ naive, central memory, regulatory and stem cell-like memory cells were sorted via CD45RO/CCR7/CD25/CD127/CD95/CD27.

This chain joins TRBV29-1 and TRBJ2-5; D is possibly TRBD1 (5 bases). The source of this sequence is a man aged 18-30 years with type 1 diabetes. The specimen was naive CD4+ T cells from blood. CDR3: CSVRQSRKAEETQYF. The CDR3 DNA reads TGCAGCGTTCGACAGTCACGAAAGGCGGAAGAGACCCAGTACTTC.